One sample yielded the 27 T cell receptor beta chains listed below, sequenced in a study of cytomegalovirus exposure and HLA in healthy donors. A multiplex PCR was run with 60 Vbeta primers and 13 Jbeta primers. This table comes from immunoSEQ multiplex PCR, and its TCRdb copy is limited to in-frame clones, with some not included. The sample includes approximately 150,000 clones, around 80% of them seen just once. Source material: PBMCs. Receptor source: a man aged 40-50 years in good health and CMV-seronegative.

This chain joins TRBV11-2 and TRBJ1-6; TRBD1 is a possible D gene (6 bases). V lost 5 bases and J lost 6, with 17 bases in between. The V gene's germline CDR1 is SGHAT and CDR2 FQNNGV. The CDR3 consists of 16 residues. The CDR3, as DNA: TGTGCCAGCAGCCCACCGGTTCAGGGGATTAATTCACCCCTCCACTTT. This codes for CASSPPVQGINSPLHF.

A single count supports this clone. V usage is TRBV25-1 and J usage is TRBJ1-2, with TRBD1 matching 7 bases. Trimming removed 7 bases from V and 6 bases from J; junction bases left unmatched: 8. Germline lookup yields CDR1 MGHDK and CDR2 SYGVNS. The CDR3 spans 13 residues. The CDR3 loop is CASTAGGRDGYTF. CDR3 nucleotide sequence: TGTGCCAGCACTGCAGGGGGTCGGGATGGCTACACCTTC.

V usage is TRBV7-2 and J usage is TRBJ2-5; D remains ambiguous. The J call may be mistaken, given a closer DNA end match to TRBJ2-7. The germline CDR1 and CDR2 sequences are SGHTA and FQGNSA. This CDR3 spans 12 amino acids. CDR3 sequence: CASSFSSYEQYF. CDR3 sequence (DNA): TGTGCCAGCAGCTTCTCATCCTACGAGCAGTACTTC.

The chain employs TRBV9 and TRBJ1-4; 9 bases agree with TRBD1. After removal of 4 bases from V and 8 bases from J, the junction contained 12 bases not matched to a gene. Germline loops: CDR1 SGDLS, CDR2 YYNGEE. The CDR3 length is 16 residues. This chain's CDR3 is CASSPQSGTGYEKLFF. In nucleotides, the CDR3 is TGTGCCAGCAGCCCACAGTCCGGGACAGGGTACGAAAAACTGTTTTTT.

The chain recombines TRBV15 with TRBJ1-1, with D maybe TRBD1 (6 bases). Germline CDR1 LNHNV, CDR2 YYDKDF (reference sequence). CDR3 length equals 14 residues. V was shortened by 5 bases and J by 0 bases, with 10 bases between the two germline ends. The CDR3, as DNA: TGTGCCACCAGCGATGGACAGATGAACACTGAAGCTTTCTTT. Translation: CATSDGQMNTEAFF.

The V and J genes are TRBV9 and TRBJ2-3; possible D gene TRBD2, 5 bases. Looked up from germline, CDR1 is SGDLS and CDR2 is YYNGEE. V lost 4 bases to trimming and J lost 3 bases, with 18 bases between them. The CDR3 consists of 16 residues. The CDR3 DNA reads as TGTGCCAGCAGCCCCCGGCCCTCTACGGGGACAGATACGCAGTATTTT. As protein: CASSPRPSTGTDTQYF.

The chain recombines TRBV9 with TRBJ1-5; TRBD1 matches 7 bases. J gave up 4 bases and V 0 bases, and 4 bases lay outside the gene matches. CDR1 and CDR2 from the germline V gene are SGDLS and YYNGEE. CDR3 length: 15 residues. The CDR3 DNA follows: TGTGCCAGCAGCGTAGACGAGGGGGCAAATCAGCCCCAGCATTTT. Translated: CASSVDEGANQPQHF.

The chain recombines TRBV2 with TRBJ1-1; the D gene is possibly TRBD1 (5 bases). The CDR3 sequence is 13 residues long. Germline lookup yields CDR1 SNHLY and CDR2 FYNNEI. V dropped 6 bases and J dropped 5 bases, with 13 bases sitting between them. The CDR3 sequence: CASRGGVGTEAFF. Here the CDR3 DNA reads TGTGCCAGCAGGGGAGGGGTTGGGACTGAAGCTTTCTTT.

J is TRBJ1-1 and V is TRBV6-1, with 8 bases matching TRBD1. The J segment lost 6 bases and the V segment lost 3 bases, leaving 9 bases of the junction unmatched. This CDR3 region has 15 residues. CDR1 is MNHNS and CDR2 is SASEGT in the germline V gene. This CDR3 is CASSDPGQATSEAFF. The CDR3, as DNA: TGTGCCAGCAGTGACCCGGGACAGGCGACGTCTGAAGCTTTCTTT.

The chain has TRBV10-3 and TRBJ1-1, with unresolved D. The length of the CDR3 is 14 residues. V lost 3 bases to trimming and J lost 0 bases, with 8 bases between them. CDR1 is ENHRY and CDR2 is SYGVKD in the germline V gene. The CDR3 DNA is TGTGCCATCAGTGAACGGGATATGAACACTGAAGCTTTCTTT. Translating gives CAISERDMNTEAFF.

This chain connects TRBV15 to TRBJ2-6; D uncertain. V was trimmed by 8 bases and J by 1 base, leaving 3 bases between them. Germline V lookup: CDR1 LNHNV, CDR2 YYDKDF (reference sequence). This CDR3 region has 12 residues. CDR3 bases: TGTGCCACCTCGTCTGGGGCCAACGTCCTGACTTTC. Amino acids: CATSSGANVLTF.

The chain recombines TRBV30 with TRBJ2-5; 10 bases fit TRBD2. Per the germline V gene, CDR1 is GTSNPN and CDR2 is SVGIG (reference sequence). With V trimmed by 0 bases and J by 5 bases, 9 bases remained unmatched. The CDR3 runs 16 residues. The CDR3 region has the DNA TGTGCCTGGAGTGTTGTAGCGGGGGGAAGCGGGGAGACCCAGTACTTC. Translation: CAWSVVAGGSGETQYF.

Worth noting for this clone: One end of the junction is discordant with germline, which a read error may explain. The V gene is TRBV7-9, the J gene TRBJ1-5; D unclear. Germline values: CDR1 SEHNR, CDR2 FQNEAQ (reference sequence). The CDR3 has 16 residues. The CDR3 DNA is TGTGCCAGCAGCTCTCAAATATACTATAGCAATCAGCTCCAGCATTTT. Translated, it gives CASSSQIYYSNQLQHF.

The genes are TRBV7-2 and TRBJ2-3; 10 bases fit TRBD1. The CDR3 totals 14 residues. From germline, CDR1 is SGHTA and CDR2 FQGNSA. V shed 5 bases, J shed 4 bases, and the junction held 3 bases outside the gene matches. The CDR3 spells CASSPTGGSDTQYF. In DNA form, the CDR3 reads TGTGCCAGCAGCCCGACAGGGGGCTCAGATACGCAGTATTTT.

CDR3 loop: CASTRDRGYEQYF. As DNA, the CDR3 is TGTGCCAGCACCCGGGACAGGGGCTACGAGCAGTACTTC. V gene TRBV7-2 combines with J gene TRBJ2-7; TRBD1 aligns across 10 bases. The CDR3 is made up of 13 amino acids. After removal of 7 bases from V and 3 bases from J, the junction contained 3 bases not matched to a gene. The V gene's germline CDR1 is SGHTA and CDR2 FQGNSA.

This sequence joins TRBV10-2 and TRBJ2-2, with 7 bases fitting TRBD1. From germline, CDR1 is WSHSY and CDR2 SAAADI. CDR3 length: 16 amino acids. J lost 4 bases, V lost 0 bases, and 5 bases had no gene match. The CDR3 region is CASSESRGRSTGELFF. The CDR3 region has the DNA TGCGCCAGCAGTGAGTCGAGGGGGCGGTCCACCGGGGAGCTGTTTTTT.

The chain recombines TRBV27 with TRBJ2-7; TRBD1 matches at 8 bases. J gave up 0 bases and V 2 bases, and 3 bases lay outside the gene matches. This CDR3 comprises 15 residues. The V gene's germline CDR1 is MNHEY and CDR2 SMNVEV (reference sequence). The CDR3 reads CASSLGTGSSYEQYF. The CDR3 DNA is TGTGCCAGCAGTTTAGGGACAGGAAGCTCCTACGAGCAGTACTTC.

This clone was seen just once. Within the sample, other DNA sequences also encode this same CDR3. The J gene is TRBJ1-1, the V gene TRBV20-1; D is unresolved. The V end lost 3 bases, the J end lost 5 bases, and 7 bases lay between the germline ends. Germline CDR1 and CDR2: DFQATT and SNEGSKA (reference sequence). The CDR3 is made up of 11 amino acids. Here the CDR3 reads CSARGSTEAFF. The CDR3 DNA reads TGCAGTGCTAGGGGGAGTACTGAAGCTTTCTTT.

This chain connects TRBV6-6 to TRBJ2-7; TRBD1 matches at 10 bases. Germline-derived CDR1 and CDR2 are MNHNY and SVGAGI (reference sequence). The CDR3 runs 15 residues. V was pared by 5 bases and J by 6 bases, with 10 bases of the junction left unmatched. The CDR3, as DNA: TGTGCCAGCAGTACATTTCGGGACAGGGGTCTCGAGCAGTACTTC. This gives the protein CASSTFRDRGLEQYF.

The genes are TRBV12-5 and TRBJ2-3; TRBD2 is a possible D gene (5 bases). This CDR3 is built from 14 residues. Per germline, CDR1 LGHNT and CDR2 FRNRAP. Between the trimmed V and J ends, which lost 4 bases and 4 bases, there was a span of 12 bases. The CDR3 DNA reads as TGTGCTAGTGGTTCGGGCGGGTACGCAGATACGCAGTATTTT. Translating it yields CASGSGGYADTQYF.

This clone was seen a handful of times. The V gene is TRBV6-5, the J gene TRBJ1-1; the D gene is possibly TRBD1 (6 bases). CDR1 MNHEY and CDR2 SVGAGI come from the germline V gene. This CDR3 spans 13 amino acids. The V gene lost 7 bases and the J gene lost 4 bases, with 13 bases spanning the gap. The CDR3 sequence: CASNWGGATEAFF. The DNA of the CDR3 is TGTGCCAGCAATTGGGGGGGGGCCACTGAAGCTTTCTTT.

This chain joins TRBV27 and TRBJ2-7; 9 bases align to TRBD1. After removal of 4 bases from V and 2 bases from J, the junction contained 12 bases not matched to a gene. This CDR3 spans 17 amino acids. CDR1 and CDR2 (germline): MNHEY, SMNVEV (reference sequence). Here the CDR3 reads CASSSPNPGTGTYEQYF. CDR3 DNA: TGTGCCAGCAGTTCTCCTAACCCCGGGACAGGGACCTACGAGCAGTACTTC.

CDR3 amino acids: CASRPPRDRDYEQYF. Here the CDR3 DNA reads TGTGCCAGCAGACCCCCTAGGGACAGGGATTACGAGCAGTACTTC. This chain connects TRBV6-6 to TRBJ2-7; 9 positions match TRBD1. CDR3 length: 15 residues. J gave up 4 bases and V 6 bases, and 10 bases lay outside the gene matches. Germline assignment: CDR1 MNHNY and CDR2 SVGAGI (reference sequence).

This clone was detected a few times. The chain is built from TRBV5-6 and TRBJ1-1; unclear D gene. Trimming took 5 bases from V and 7 from J, leaving 18 bases between them. This CDR3 region has 14 residues. The germline CDR1 and CDR2 sequences are SGHDT and YYEEEE. The DNA of the CDR3 is TGTGCCAGCAGGTCGGAGGGTCTAGGCCATGAAGCTTTCTTT. Amino acid sequence: CASRSEGLGHEAFF.

The chain carries TRBV5-1 and TRBJ2-5; 8 bases are a match to TRBD2. After removal of 0 bases from V and 1 base from J, the junction contained 8 bases not matched to a gene. CDR1 SGHRS and CDR2 YFSETQ come from the germline V gene. This CDR3 has 17 residues. For the CDR3, the DNA is TGCGCCAGCAGCTTGGAGGCAGCGGGGGCCTTCCAAGAGACCCAGTACTTC. Translation gives CASSLEAAGAFQETQYF.

The rearrangement uses TRBV19 and TRBJ1-5; D is ambiguous. This CDR3 contains 15 residues. The germline CDR1 and CDR2 sequences are LNHDA and SQIVND (reference sequence). V was cut by 9 bases and J by 3 bases, with 18 bases left in between. The chain's CDR3 is CASRSSGANNQPQHF. Written as DNA, the CDR3 is TGTGCCAGCCGATCGTCAGGTGCTAACAATCAGCCCCAGCATTTT.

The CDR3 DNA reads as TGTGCCAGTAGTTCCCCCGGGACAGGGACCGGGGAGCTGTTTTTT. It is translated as CASSSPGTGTGELFF. The chain recombines TRBV19 with TRBJ2-2; 9 positions agree with TRBD1. Germline assignment: CDR1 LNHDA and CDR2 SQIVND (reference sequence). This CDR3 region has 15 residues. Trimming took 5 bases from V and 5 from J; bases not matched to a gene: 6.